Each of the 20 T cell receptor beta chains below was sequenced from the same sample in a study of identical twins. TCRdb used MiXCR to reprocess the 5' RACE reads, holding one entry per CDR3 protein. The sample lists 690,000 or so distinct CDR3 sequences; around 8.6% were seen once. These data were likewise used in another study, on yellow fever vaccine responses in identical twins.

Sequencing was performed on PBMCs. The receptors originated from a woman aged 18 to 35 in good health.

This rearrangement joins TRBV5-1 to TRBJ2-7; 7 positions agree with TRBD2. The CDR3 totals 16 residues. CDR1 SGHRS and CDR2 YFSETQ come from the germline V gene. Trimming took 0 bases from V and 0 from J; bases not matched to a gene: 6. DNA for the CDR3: TGCGCCAGCAGCTTGGCCTTGCGGGAGAACTCCTACGAGCAGTACTTC. Translating it yields CASSLALRENSYEQYF.

The chain combines TRBV30 with TRBJ2-5; possible D gene TRBD1, 6 bases. CDR3 length: 13 amino acids. Trimming removed 3 bases from V and 1 base from J, with 9 bases in between. Germline assignment: CDR1 GTSNPN and CDR2 SVGIG (reference sequence). CDR3: CAWRDRVQETQYF. CDR3 bases: TGTGCCTGGAGGGACAGAGTCCAAGAGACCCAGTACTTC.

The chain joins TRBV15 to TRBJ2-7; 10 nucleotides line up with TRBD1. Germline values: CDR1 LNHNV, CDR2 YYDKDF (reference sequence). V lost 3 bases, J lost 3 bases, and 5 bases stayed unmatched. The CDR3 has 15 amino acids. The DNA for the CDR3 is TGTGCCACCAGCAGGCCGACAGGGGGCTTCTACGAGCAGTACTTC. This codes for CATSRPTGGFYEQYF.

With regard to this clonotype: The junction and the germline gene differ at one end; a read error may be behind it. The CDR3: CASTQEGGGFHPYEQYF. CDR3 nucleotides: TGTGCCAGCACCCAAGAGGGCGGGGGGTTTCACCCCTACGAGCAGTACTTC. The rearrangement uses TRBV3-1 and TRBJ2-7; 8 bases are a match to TRBD2. The CDR3 spans 17 residues. Looked up from germline, CDR1 is LGHDT and CDR2 is YNNKEL (reference sequence).

This clonotype occurred a few times. V gene TRBV4-1 combines with J gene TRBJ2-1, with 7 nucleotides matching TRBD2. Germline lookup yields CDR1 MGHRA and CDR2 YSYEKL. There are 17 residues in the CDR3. J gave up 8 bases and V 0 bases, and 13 bases lay outside the gene matches. The CDR3 loop is CASSQDQASAGVDEQFF. The CDR3 coding sequence is TGCGCCAGCAGCCAAGACCAGGCTAGCGCGGGAGTGGATGAGCAGTTCTTC.

Many counts were recorded for this clonotype. The genes are TRBV4-3 and TRBJ2-2; TRBD2 agrees at 9 bases. J gave up 4 bases and V 0 bases, and 9 bases lay outside the gene matches. This CDR3 comprises 18 residues. Per germline, CDR1 LGHNA and CDR2 YSLEER. This CDR3 is CASSQDRGLAGSTGELFF. The CDR3 coding sequence is TGCGCCAGCAGCCAAGATCGGGGCCTAGCGGGATCCACCGGGGAGCTGTTTTTT.

This clonotype was detected ten times or more. This chain joins TRBV6-2 or TRBV6-3 and TRBJ2-3, with D possibly TRBD2 on 6 matching bases. This CDR3 is 16 amino acids long. Trimming took 6 bases from V and 0 from J, leaving 16 bases between them. CDR1 MNHEY and CDR2 SVGEGT come from the germline V gene. The CDR3 loop is CASRSPLAPSTDTQYF. The CDR3 region has the DNA TGTGCCAGCAGGTCCCCGCTAGCGCCGAGCACAGATACGCAGTATTTT.

Turning to this clonotype: The junction does not match germline at one end; this may be a read error. The chain combines TRBV5-5 with TRBJ1-6; D ambiguous. Germline values: CDR1 SGHKS, CDR2 YYEKEE (reference sequence). The CDR3 totals 11 residues. The CDR3 DNA is TGTGCCAGCAGCTTCACTGATAGGACCTACTTT. Translated, it gives CASSFTDRTYF.

This clonotype came up a few times. The rearrangement joins TRBV21-1 to TRBJ2-1; the D call of TRBD1 is as the table states it, not checked on the DNA. TRBV21-1 represents a pseudogene. The CDR3 contains 17 residues. This CDR3 is CASSKKEIRAGGNEQFF. The CDR3 DNA follows: TGTGCCAGCAGCAAAAAGGAAATTCGGGCAGGGGGGAATGAGCAGTTCTTC.

The table lists this clonotype with a few counts. The chain is built from TRBV29-1 and TRBJ2-7; D not certain. V was trimmed by 6 bases and J by 3 bases, leaving 18 bases between them. The length of the CDR3 is 14 residues. CDR1 and CDR2 from the germline V gene are SQVTM and ANQGSEA. The chain's CDR3 is CSVANGPPSYEQYF. CDR3 nucleotides: TGCAGCGTCGCAAACGGCCCCCCTAGCTACGAGCAGTACTTC.

The chain combines TRBV7-9 with TRBJ2-5; no clear D gene. The germline V gene has CDR1 SEHNR and CDR2 FQNEAQ (reference sequence). The CDR3 is 15 amino acids. The V end was cut by 8 bases, the J end by 5 bases, with 21 bases between. This CDR3 reads CASQRTRNFRETQYF. For the CDR3, the DNA is TGTGCCAGCCAGAGGACCCGAAACTTCCGGGAGACCCAGTACTTC.

This chain links TRBV28 with TRBJ1-6, with D possibly being TRBD1 (5 bases). Per germline, CDR1 MDHEN and CDR2 SYDVKM. Trimming shortened V by 8 bases and J by 15 bases, and 17 bases separated the two germline ends. The CDR3 is 12 residues long. CDR3 region: CASVEQAGRLHF. CDR3 sequence (DNA): TGTGCCAGCGTAGAACAGGCCGGGCGCCTCCACTTT.

The chain carries TRBV20-1 and TRBJ2-7; TRBD2 matches 10 bases. The CDR3 has 14 residues. The germline gives CDR1 DFQATT, CDR2 SNEGSKA (reference sequence). J gave up 5 bases and V 4 bases, and 8 bases lay outside the gene matches. CDR3 residues: CSATPSGRIHEQYF. In nucleotides, the CDR3 is TGCAGTGCTACTCCTAGCGGGAGAATCCACGAGCAGTACTTC.

In its sample, this clonotype was seen a few times. The V and J genes are TRBV20-1 and TRBJ2-1; D possibly uses TRBD1 or TRBD2 (6 bases each). V gave up 0 bases and J gave up 11 bases, with 17 bases separating them. The CDR3 covers 14 residues. From germline, CDR1 is DFQATT and CDR2 SNEGSKA (reference sequence). Here the CDR3 reads CSARDYGLGGQQFF. CDR3 nucleotide sequence: TGCAGTGCTAGAGATTACGGATTGGGGGGCCAGCAGTTCTTC.

The CDR3 is CAWRSGVNYEQYF. The CDR3 nucleotides read TGTGCCTGGAGGAGCGGGGTGAACTACGAGCAGTACTTC. This rearrangement joins TRBV30 to TRBJ2-7; 7 positions agree with TRBD2. CDR3 length equals 13 residues. The ends lost 3 bases at V and 3 bases at J; junction bases unmatched: 5. Germline V gene data show CDR1 as GTSNPN and CDR2 as SVGIG (reference sequence).

This clonotype was seen repeatedly, ten times or more. The chain carries TRBV15 and TRBJ1-5; 9 nucleotides match TRBD1. The J segment lost 2 bases and the V segment lost 7 bases, leaving 6 bases of the junction unmatched. The CDR3 runs 15 residues. Per the germline V gene, CDR1 is LNHNV and CDR2 is YYDKDF (reference sequence). Here the CDR3 reads CATTGQGSGNQPQHF. The DNA of the CDR3 is TGTGCCACCACGGGACAGGGTTCAGGCAATCAGCCCCAGCATTTT.

The genes are TRBV3-1 and TRBJ1-5; TRBD1 is a possible D gene (5 bases). Between the trimmed V and J ends, which lost 0 bases and 7 bases, there was a span of 10 bases. Per germline, CDR1 LGHDT and CDR2 YNNKEL (reference sequence). The CDR3 spans 14 residues. Written as DNA, the CDR3 is TGTGCCAGCAGCCAAGAGGGGGGAGGGCAGCCCCAGCATTTT. Amino acid sequence: CASSQEGGGQPQHF.

This clonotype was counted only a few times. This chain links TRBV6-1 with TRBJ2-7, with 11 bases that match TRBD1. The J segment lost 2 bases and the V segment lost 5 bases, leaving 14 bases of the junction unmatched. This CDR3 is built from 18 residues. Germline CDR1 MNHNS, CDR2 SASEGT. DNA of the CDR3: TGTGCCAGCAGTCCCACGGGACAGGGGGGGGATCTCGCCTACGAGCAGTACTTC. Protein: CASSPTGQGGDLAYEQYF.

The chain couples TRBV4-1 to TRBJ2-7, with D tentatively TRBD2 (5 bases). CDR1 is MGHRA and CDR2 is YSYEKL in the germline V gene. The length of the CDR3 is 15 residues. Trimming stripped 2 bases from V and 1 base from J, with 12 bases between. The CDR3 DNA sequence: TGCGCCAGCAGCCAAAGGAGGACTGAGTCCTACGAGCAGTACTTC. Its protein product is CASSQRRTESYEQYF.

At least ten counts were recorded for this clonotype. The chain couples TRBV20-1 to TRBJ2-3; TRBD1 agrees at 8 bases. CDR1 and CDR2 from the germline V gene are DFQATT and SNEGSKA (reference sequence). Trimming took 3 bases from V and 0 from J; bases not matched to a gene: 8. The CDR3 has 16 residues. The CDR3 spells CSARTGEHYSTDTQYF. CDR3 coding DNA: TGCAGTGCTAGGACAGGGGAGCATTATAGCACAGATACGCAGTATTTT.